The entry below describes one T cell receptor (beta chain). The antigen this receptor binds is unknown. Base-call qualities are not available, and no considerably larger clone is one nucleotide away. This sample stems from a study of blood T cell repertoires in COVID-19 (TCRdb year 2020). Regarding the research as a whole: The collaborator samples originated in the United States, Italy and Spain and spanned the acute and convalescent phases of COVID-19. The prospective study material was composed of cDNA or gDNA derived from T cells, B-cell-depleted T cells, or PBMCs. Subjects who had been exposed to COVID-19, were actively infected with it, or had recovered from it provided the deeply sampled blood TCRbeta repertoires that made up the dataset. The repertoires were made available in a free public database intended to serve as a resource for research on the immune response to SARS-CoV-2. The samples were drawn from two sources: the first 160 participants of the ongoing ImmuneRACE study, and approximately 1,300 subjects contributed by 6 global collaborators. A de-identified subject ID, COVID-19 status, age in years and sex were almost always included in the sample metadata. HLA class I and class II types, where available, came from metadata supplied by the sample provider rather than from assay-based typing. The paper as a whole reports these results and caveats: The amount of clinical and demographic metadata varied by source and participant and was provided uncurated.

TCRbeta CDR3 regions were amplified from genomic DNA by means of the immunoSEQ Assay, a bias-controlled multiplex PCR. From the authors' description of their analysis: The number of nucleated cells in each sample was estimated by amplification of reference gene primers within the assay. To quantify the absolute abundance of each unique TCRbeta CDR3 rearrangement, sequence reads were collapsed and filtered. For each sample, productive Simpson clonality was calculated as the square root of Simpson's diversity index over productive rearrangements. The source is immuneACCESS, and TCRdb retained only in-frame sequences with V and J called. Part of the clones is not carried over; for the studies checked, unresolved V genes explain less than half of this, and the remainder is unexplained. V and J calls and clone size are those listed in that table; D and trimming were worked out from the DNA. Within this sample are around 170,000 clones, with 81% of them counted one time only. Clones ranked in the top ten supply 12% of the sample.

One collaborating source in Seattle enrolled patients during active infection and followed them longitudinally through the course of disease. Collaborating institutions collected whole blood in K2EDTA tubes following their own protocols. For TCRbeta analysis, collaborator samples were shipped as frozen whole blood, as isolated PBMCs, or as DNA extracted from either sample type. The sample consisted of peripheral blood. This sequence originates from a woman older than 75 with COVID-19, enrolled during active disease.

In nucleotides, the sequence is TGTGCCACCAGTGTCTCGGCGGGGCACAACTATGGCTACACCTTC. Translated, this gives CATSVSAGHNYGYTF. The sequence is built from TRBV24-1 and TRBJ1-2; the D gene is perhaps TRBD1, on 5 matching bases. V sheds 5 bases and J sheds 2 bases, leaving 14 bases between their ends. From the cysteine through the phenylalanine, the CDR3 covers 15 amino acids. Only the CDR3 DNA is retained, 45 bases long and in frame from the first base. Based on the germline V gene, the CDR1 and CDR2 sequences are KGHDR and SFDVKD.